This T cell receptor (beta chain) was observed in a study of T cell changes during pregnancy in multiple sclerosis. Trimming at V came to 7 bases and at J to 2 bases, leaving 4 bases not matched to a gene. Germline V gene lookup returns CDR1 SQVTM and CDR2 ANQGSEA. The CDR3 runs to 13 residues. The protocol was immunoSEQ multiplex PCR, while the TCRdb copy is restricted to in-frame clones and leaves out a portion. The data contain roughly 76,000 clones, about 90% of them singletons. The sequencing used CD4+ T cells from peripheral blood mononuclear cells, collected after pregnancy. The rearrangement joins TRBV29-1 to TRBJ1-1; TRBD1 agrees at 10 bases. The TCR was taken from a female donor with multiple sclerosis, enrolled in a pregnancy study. CDR3 coding DNA: TGCAGCGGAGACAGGGGGCTCAACACTGAAGCTTTCTTT. It is translated as CSGDRGLNTEAFF. Supplemented by reference TRBV29-1 and TRBJ1-1, the full variable domain reads SAVISQKPSRDICQRGTSLTIQCQVDSQVTMMFWYRQQPGQSLTLIATANQGSEATYESGFVIDKFPISRPNLTFSTLTVSNMSPEDSSIYLCSGDRGLNTEAFFGQGTRLTVV.